This T cell receptor (beta chain) was found in a study of blood T cell repertoires in COVID-19. Study summary: The study drew acute and convalescent COVID-19 samples from the United States, Italy and Spain.

Profiling relied on immunoSEQ multiplex PCR, and the TCRdb table lists in-frame clones only, not all of them. The sample shows a few hundred thousand clones, about 86% of them seen only once. In germline, CDR1 is SGDLS, CDR2 YYNGEE. The CDR3 sequence is 15 residues long. V was trimmed by 4 bases and J by 3 bases, leaving 13 bases between them. This clonotype originated in a middle-aged woman with acute COVID-19. The chain couples TRBV9 to TRBJ1-4; D call uncertain. The specimen sequenced was PBMCs or T cells enriched from blood (not recorded which). Here the CDR3 reads CASSPAGGPNEKLFF. The CDR3 DNA sequence: TGTGCCAGCAGCCCAGCAGGAGGGCCTAATGAAAAACTGTTTTTT.